The clone carrying this T cell receptor beta chain was observed a handful of times. V shed 10 bases and J shed 0 bases, with 13 bases lying between them. The CDR3 has 14 residues. Germline CDR1 is ENHRY and CDR2 is SYGVKD. This entry is derived from a study of T-cell memory formation after mild COVID-19. TCRdb analysed the 5' RACE reads with MiXCR anew, one entry per CDR3 protein. The data contain about 250,000 distinct CDR3 sequences, roughly 14% of them singletons. The sample comprised PBMCs or a T cell subset sorted from them (not recorded which). The sequence was collected from an adult woman who had mild COVID-19 (a few samples of this study predate the infection). Cell type and time point are not known. The chain carries TRBV10-3 and TRBJ1-5; no reliable D call. CDR3 bases: TGTGCCACGGGGTTAGACCTTAGCAATCAGCCCCAGCATTTT. It is translated as CATGLDLSNQPQHF.